Below, one T cell receptor (beta chain) is given with its context. The antigen remains undetermined. The data originate from a study of T cell responses to AZD1222 COVID-19 vaccine. Study outcomes and limitations: Repertoire collection took place solely once the T cell response had peaked. Donors, mostly white British, included more females; clonal diversity was possibly underestimated. Dominant at 160-218 and 743-854, vaccine-associated CD4 TCRs also spanned spike. After two AZD1222 doses, spike-specific TCR breadth and depth rose versus day 0.

The CDR3 is 13 residues long. V was cut by 10 bases and J by 4 bases, with 16 bases left in between. Per the germline V gene, CDR1 is MDHEN and CDR2 is SYDVKM. Profiling relied on immunoSEQ multiplex PCR, and the TCRdb table lists in-frame clones only, not all of them. Of approximately 61,000 clones in the sample, around 81% were seen once. The J gene is TRBJ1-2, the V gene TRBV28, with D unresolved. The sample was peripheral blood, taken 28 days after the second AZD1222 dose. The origin of this receptor is an adult who received the AZD1222 COVID-19 vaccine. The CDR3 reads CATTTVRFYGYTF. The CDR3 DNA sequence: TGTGCCACCACCACGGTGAGATTCTATGGCTACACCTTC.